This T cell receptor beta chain was observed in a study of draining lymph node invasion in breast cancer (dated by TCRdb to 2019 to 2021). Background on the whole study: Nodal metastasis was diagnosed by histology and cytokeratin immunohistochemistry, and confirmation was obtained by EpCAM/CD45 flow cytometry. In a separate targeted assay, sorted memory regulatory T cells and memory conventional CD4 T cells were compared across breast cancer tissues by bulk TCR-beta CDR3 sequencing. Matched non-invaded and tumor-invaded tumor-draining lymph nodes plus the primary tumor were contributed by each patient, with both Treg and Tconv subsets profiled. Lymph nodes from a handful of patients were covered by the separate targeted TCR sequencing, and for three of those patients the primary tumors were sequenced as well.

The investigation overall reported the following: Tracking of the top-100 tumor clones could be carried out in just a couple of patients. In each tissue, about 13-25% of Treg TCRs were also present in Tconvs, a finding interpreted as suggesting peripheral induction of Tregs. TCRs shared between Treg and Tconv subsets were regarded as suggestive, but not proof, of a common clonal origin. Some of the top 100 tumor clones were detected in invaded and non-invaded nodes, and this detection was taken to suggest recirculation between tumor and draining nodes. According to the targeted TCR-seq data, Tregs appeared to be more clonally expanded than Tconvs in every tissue, and both subsets had lower diversity in tumor than in lymph nodes. Data could not resolve whether Treg conversion occurred in a given organ or whether converted Tregs recirculated between nodes and tumor.

Measured from the cysteine to the phenylalanine, the CDR3 is 13 residues long. The sequence is cut down to CDR3 DNA, 39 bases in frame from base 1. Sequences LGHDT (CDR1) and YNNKEL (CDR2) are obtained from the germline V gene (reference sequence). The junction shows trimming of 3 bases on V and 2 bases on J, plus 5 bases between the germline ends. For memory conventional CD4 T cells, the sort was based on CD4+ CD45RA- CD25- cells. Each tumor-draining lymph node was classified as non-invaded if metastatic tumor cells were absent and as invaded if metastatic tumor cells were present. Before staining and sorting, T cells were pre-enriched using a Miltenyi Pan T Cell isolation kit. Immunohistochemistry for estrogen receptor, progesterone receptor, HER2 and Ki-67 was used to characterize primary tumors. Within a few hours after surgery, the fresh surgical tissue was processed by cutting it into small fragments. The tissue fragments were enzymatically digested with Liberase TL plus DNase for around 22 minutes and then passed through a 40-micrometer strainer. After DAPI live/dead staining, cells were sorted on a BD FACS Aria II at about 97-99% purity. Sorted cells were lysed in TCL buffer, and RNA was purified using a Norgen Single Cell RNA purification kit that included DNase treatment.

Receptors were amplified or captured by bulk RNA-seq. Sequencing was performed on an Illumina HiSeq 2500. The original methods were these. For the separate targeted TCR-seq dataset, MiXCR version 2.1.5 with default parameters extracted and quantified CDR3 sequences from raw reads. TCR-beta clones in the separate targeted TCR-seq dataset were defined according to the combination of V gene, J gene and CDR3 sequence. In the separate targeted TCR-seq dataset, clones with fewer than three counts were first removed, after which only the 90% most strongly expressed clones per sample were kept. In the separate targeted TCR-seq dataset, Treg-Tconv overlap was computed as shared clones divided by total Treg clones per tissue, times 100. TCRdb handled the public reads itself, with Q25 trimming in fastp and clone calling in MiXCR, and kept productive beta chains. CDR3 protein duplicates are merged, each entry listing the most common genes and DNA. TCRdb, rather than the study authors, made the V and J calls. The sample has approximately 3,100 distinct CDR3 sequences on record, about 80% of them singletons. Approximately 10% of the sample rests with the top ten.

This clonotype was detected only a few times. Its antigen is unknown. Qualities for individual bases were not recorded, and no much larger clone is one base off. The material sequenced was sorted memory CD4+ effector T cells from a lymph node. What the cell subset or site label conveys for this sample: CD45RA-negative sorted CD4+ T cells (memory Tconv or effector/memory Treg). This clonotype was sampled from a female donor with luminal breast cancer. This chain is built from TRBV3-1 and TRBJ1-3, with the D gene too uncertain to name. The CDR3 protein: CASSHRTGNTIYF. The DNA reads as follows: TGTGCCAGCAGCCACCGAACTGGAAACACCATATATTTT.